This T cell receptor beta chain was observed in a study of OX40 agonist ivuxolimab in advanced cancers. With regard to the full study: Ivuxolimab, which targeted the costimulatory receptor OX40 (CD134), was an agonistic, fully human IgG2 monoclonal antibody. Intravenous ivuxolimab was administered to patients every 2 weeks at six dose levels: 0.01, 0.1, 0.3, 1.5, 3 and 10 mg/kg. Among the roughly 52 dose-escalation patients, approximately 20 had hepatocellular carcinoma, around 15 melanoma, 9 renal cell carcinoma and 9 head and neck cancer. Three dose-escalation patients achieved partial responses, one with hepatocellular carcinoma and two with cutaneous melanoma. Peripheral TCRbeta sequencing aimed to test whether ivuxolimab altered TCR sequence diversity and caused clonal T-cell expansion. The paper covers the monotherapy dose-escalation part of the phase I ivuxolimab trial, which included N of about 50 patients. Prior anti-PD-1, anti-PD-L1 or anti-CTLA-4 therapy was permitted, and checkpoint inhibitors had been received by roughly 40% of dose-escalation patients. In the dose-escalation cohort, around four fifths of patients were male, and the mean age was approximately 60 years, with a range of roughly 20 to 80. What the work shows at the level of the full study, not this receptor alone: Low levels of normalized T-cell clonal expansion were also seen in some patients who did not respond. After ivuxolimab, expanded clones were on average more numerous among CD8+ T cells than among CD4+ T cells. In the 0.1-3.0 mg/kg groups, partial responders were among the patients with the lowest normalized peripheral clonal expansion, particularly in CD8+ T cells. Clonal expansion of both CD4+ and CD8+ blood T cells was observed from baseline to week 6 at doses 0.1 to 3.0 mg/kg. The antigen specificity of the clonally expanded peripheral T cells was not determined.

Genomic DNA was isolated from the sorted cells so that the TCRbeta CDR3 region could be sequenced. TCRbeta CDR3 regions were sequenced using the immunoSEQ Assay. The source is immuneACCESS, and TCRdb retained only in-frame sequences with V and J called. Part of the clones is not carried over; for the studies checked, unresolved V genes explain less than half of this, and the remainder is unexplained. The table for this sample lists tens of thousands of clones; over 80% of them were counted only once. Around 2% of the sample is in the top ten clones. Points on this clone: No cognate antigen has been identified for it. No base quality information exists; no much larger clone differs at one position.

Patients with autoimmune disease history or receiving systemic immunosuppression were excluded from the trial. Peripheral blood for TCR sequencing was drawn from every dose cohort at baseline, at cycle 4 day 1 and at cycle 7 day 1. Samples came from an open-label, multicenter, first-in-human phase I dose-escalation trial of ivuxolimab. Adults with locally advanced or metastatic melanoma, renal cell, hepatocellular, or head and neck squamous cell carcinoma were enrolled in the trial. Before TCR sequencing, CD4+ T cells and CD8+ T cells were sorted from peripheral blood as separate populations. For CDR1 and CDR2, the germline V gene lists MGHDK and SYGVNS. The V and J ends are trimmed by 5 bases and 7 bases, leaving 17 bases between them. The CDR3 runs 14 residues from the cysteine to the phenylalanine. The DNA shown is the 42-base CDR3, in frame from base 1.

This receptor was taken from an adult with an advanced solid tumor such as melanoma, head and neck, liver or kidney cancer. Sequences were derived from CD4+ or CD8+ T cells sorted from blood, sampled in a trial of the OX40 agonist ivuxolimab. The chain is made from TRBV25-1 and TRBJ1-2; the D region possibly corresponds to TRBD1 (6 bases align). In nucleotides, the sequence is TGTGCCAGCAGTCCGCCGGGGGGCGGTGGTGGCTACACCTTC. Its protein reads: CASSPPGGGGGYTF.